The entry below describes one TCR beta chain. This clonotype was observed a few times. No antigen is known for it. Base-call qualities are not available, and no considerably larger clone is one nucleotide away. The record originates from a study of T cells after yellow fever vaccination (dated by TCRdb to between 2017 and 2020). Regarding the complete study: Libraries from fractions with low cell numbers were prepared with the SMART-Seq v4 Ultra Low Input RNA kit. Bulk TCR alpha and beta repertoires were sequenced longitudinally to track T-cell clones before and after primary and booster YFV17D yellow fever vaccination. Two healthy male donors, one aged 18 to 30 and one aged 30 to 40 years, were included in the cohort. Blood was collected at multiple timepoints before and after primary and secondary immunization, and bulk PBMC replicates and cell subsets were isolated.

Points the paper makes about the study in general: Only a couple of donors were included in the study, so the extent to which the findings can be generalized is limited. Most clones expanded after primary vaccination were re-detected after the booster (approximately 96% of CD4 and around 88% of CD8), suggesting broad memory maintenance. A small fraction of clonotypes showed up in both the CD4 and CD8 compartments, probably as a result of convergent recombination. The secondary T-cell response was weaker than the primary response but faster, peaking on day 5 instead of day 15. Computational filtering was needed because FACS-sorted repertoires could contain abundant contaminating clonotypes from the bulk population.

Taken with the paper, the label for treatment or condition translates to: live attenuated yellow fever vaccine strain. At every blood-draw timepoint, two biological replicates of bulk PBMCs were collected. PBMCs were isolated from peripheral blood using a standard Ficoll-Paque protocol. TriZol was used to extract RNA from bulk PBMCs, CD4 and CD8 fractions, and dextramer-positive and dextramer-negative fractions. TCR cDNA was synthesized by 5'RACE template switching, through which a universal primer site and unique molecular identifiers were introduced. Priming of cDNA synthesis was performed from both the TCR alpha and TCR beta constant segments. Library amplification involved two PCR steps, and the second step added sample barcodes and sequencing adapters. Libraries were sequenced on Illumina HiSeq 2500 (2x100 bp) or NovaSeq (2x150 bp). The original pipeline was this. MIGEC handled demultiplexing of reads and collapsing into UMI consensus sequences, while MiXCR performed V(D)J alignment. Using edgeR on replicate PBMC samples, clonotypes were called vaccine-responding if FDR was below 0.01 and the log2 fold change was above 5 up to day 15. Bulk clonotypes were assigned CD4 or CD8 identity according to which sequenced CD4 or CD8 repertoire held them at higher abundance. TCRdb itself trimmed the public reads at Q25 with fastp, ran MiXCR and retained productive beta chains. Rows with one shared CDR3 protein collapse into an entry with the most common genes and DNA. The V and J calls and clone size are TCRdb's, not the authors'. This sample lists some 560,000 distinct CDR3 sequences; less than 20% were detected once. The ten biggest clones cover around a sixth of the sample.

Per the germline V gene, SGHVS is the CDR1 and FQNEAQ is the CDR2. V loses 4 bases of germline sequence and J loses 6 bases, and the interval between the two ends is 10 bases. From its cysteine to its phenylalanine, the CDR3 spans 13 amino acids. Only CDR3 DNA is held: 39 bases, read in frame from base 1. The material sequenced was PBMCs, taken about 5 days after the first yellow fever vaccination. This receptor chain uses TRBV7-8 and TRBJ2-1; the D gene is perhaps TRBD1, from 6 matching bases. This TCR came from a man aged 18 to 30 who received the YFV17D yellow fever vaccine. The sequence in DNA is TGTGCCAGCAGCTGGGGACAACCCAATGAGCAGTTCTTC. The translation is CASSWGQPNEQFF.